The 27 T cell receptor beta chains reported below all come from one sample, sequenced in a study of shared clonotypes between healthy human individuals. Positive CCR7 selection of CD45RO-negative cells yielded the naive CD8 cells, and terminally differentiated effector memory CD45RA+ cells were excluded. TCRdb keeps only in-frame clones here, not all; method: immunoSEQ multiplex PCR. The table lists around 1,900,000 clones, 93% of them singletons, with 1.5% to 2% in the top ten. The sequenced material came from naive CD8+ T cells from PBMCs. The receptor set was obtained from a man aged 18 to 29 in good health. Some clones in this sample may be carry-over from other donors' samples.

This clone was picked up one time. The chain joins TRBV7-8 to TRBJ1-2; 7 bases agree with TRBD1. The V gene end was trimmed by 5 bases and the J gene end by 0 bases; junction bases not matched to a gene: 12. Germline values: CDR1 SGHVS, CDR2 FQNEAQ. The CDR3 spans 17 residues. CDR3 nucleotides: TGTGCCAGCAGCCCAACCGGGACAGCAAGAGCTAACTATGGCTACACCTTC. Its translation is CASSPTGTARANYGYTF.

The chain's CDR3 is CASKISGSGHEQFF. Here the CDR3 DNA reads TGTGCCAGCAAAATTAGCGGGAGTGGGCATGAGCAGTTCTTC. The rearrangement joins TRBV2 to TRBJ2-1, with 9 bases lining up with TRBD2. This CDR3 contains 14 residues. The ends lost 7 bases at V and 8 bases at J; junction bases unmatched: 9. Germline V CDR1 and CDR2: SNHLY, FYNNEI.

The rearrangement uses TRBV29-1 and TRBJ2-7; D is unclear. From germline, CDR1 is SQVTM and CDR2 ANQGSEA. The CDR3 contains 11 residues. V lost 7 bases, J lost 4 bases, and 11 bases lay in between. DNA for the CDR3: TGCAGCGCCCTGATAGATTACGAGCAGTACTTC. Residues: CSALIDYEQYF.

CDR3 region: CASSYGGLGGEAFF. CDR3 sequence (DNA): TGTGCCAGCAGTTACGGTGGGCTTGGTGGTGAAGCTTTCTTT. V gene TRBV6-5 combines with J gene TRBJ1-1; unclear D gene. Germline CDR1 is MNHEY and CDR2 is SVGAGI. The CDR3 extends over 14 amino acids. Trimming stripped 2 bases from V and 7 bases from J, with 14 bases between.

The chain employs TRBV14 and TRBJ2-3, with 12 bases fitting TRBD2. Unmatched junction bases numbered 9, after V lost 1 base and J lost 10 bases. Germline CDR1 SGHDN, CDR2 FVKESK. The CDR3 extends over 16 amino acids. CDR3 sequence (DNA): TGTGCCAGCAGCCAAGGACTAGCGGGAGCTGTTTATCCGCAGTATTTT. It codes for CASSQGLAGAVYPQYF. Supplemented by reference TRBV14 and TRBJ2-3, the full variable domain reads EAGVTQFPSHSVIEKGQTVTLRCDPISGHDNLYWYRRVMGKEIKFLLHFVKESKQDESGMPNNRFLAERTGGTYSTLKVQPAELEDSGVYFCASSQGLAGAVYPQYFGPGTRLTVL.

With respect to this clone: The identical CDR3 is also encoded by other nucleotide sequences in the sample. The chain joins TRBV15 to TRBJ2-1, with 8 bases identical to TRBD1. Germline lookup yields CDR1 LNHNV and CDR2 YYDKDF (reference sequence). Germline trimming cut 0 bases from V and 2 bases from J; bases unmatched to any gene: 0. The CDR3 is 15 amino acids. The CDR3 reads CATSRDRGPYNEQFF. The CDR3 region has the DNA TGTGCCACCAGCAGAGACAGGGGGCCCTACAATGAGCAGTTCTTC.

The gene calls are TRBV19 and TRBJ2-4, with 7 bases matching TRBD2. The CDR3 length is 16 residues. Germline V lookup: CDR1 LNHDA, CDR2 SQIVND (reference sequence). The V gene end was trimmed by 2 bases and the J gene end by 0 bases; junction bases not matched to a gene: 4. CDR3 in amino acids: CASSIMVAGAKNIQYF. The CDR3 nucleotides read TGTGCCAGTAGTATAATGGTAGCGGGAGCCAAAAACATTCAGTACTTC.

The chain is built from TRBV30 and TRBJ2-5, with 7 nucleotides matching TRBD2. This CDR3 region has 15 residues. Germline values: CDR1 GTSNPN, CDR2 SVGIG (reference sequence). Germline trimming cut 2 bases from V and 1 base from J; bases unmatched to any gene: 7. The CDR3 reads CAWSWASGTQETQYF. The CDR3 DNA sequence: TGTGCCTGGAGTTGGGCTAGCGGTACCCAAGAGACCCAGTACTTC. Using reference TRBV30 and TRBJ2-5 for the parts outside the CDR3, the full variable domain is SQTIHQWPATLVQPVGSPLSLECTVEGTSNPNLYWYRQAAGRGLQLLFYSVGIGQISSEVPQNLSASRPQDRQFILSSKKLLLSDSGFYLCAWSWASGTQETQYFGPGTRLLVL.

The V gene is TRBV28, the J gene TRBJ2-3, with D hard to call. Germline lookup yields CDR1 MDHEN and CDR2 SYDVKM. CDR3 size: 13 residues. V was shortened by 4 bases and J by 5 bases, with 10 bases between the two germline ends. The CDR3 DNA reads as TGTGCCAGCAGTTCGACGGGTAGAGATACGCAGTATTTT. Its translation: CASSSTGRDTQYF.

This clone was seen only a few times. This chain joins TRBV12-5 and TRBJ2-1, with 7 bases lining up with TRBD2. Germline lookup yields CDR1 LGHNT and CDR2 FRNRAP. With V trimmed by 3 bases and J by 9 bases, 5 bases remained unmatched. This CDR3 has 13 residues. In DNA, the CDR3 is TGTGCTAGTGGTTTACCGGGCGGGGGTGAGCAGTTCTTC. Translating gives CASGLPGGGEQFF.

The V and J genes are TRBV9 and TRBJ2-5; D unclear. CDR1 is SGDLS, CDR2 YYNGEE, per germline. CDR3 length: 13 residues. V gave up 4 bases and J gave up 3 bases, with 10 bases separating them. The CDR3 DNA sequence: TGTGCCAGCAGCCTCGACTGGAAAGAGACCCAGTACTTC. This gives the protein CASSLDWKETQYF.

V and J are TRBV27 and TRBJ2-7, with TRBD2 matching 11 bases. The CDR3 has 17 residues. J gave up 2 bases and V 2 bases, and 8 bases lay outside the gene matches. Germline loops: CDR1 MNHEY, CDR2 SMNVEV (reference sequence). CDR3 nucleotide sequence: TGTGCCAGCAGTTTAGTAGCGGGAGGGCCTGTCCCCTACGAGCAGTACTTC. This gives the protein CASSLVAGGPVPYEQYF.

The genes are TRBV5-4 and TRBJ2-1, with D perhaps TRBD1 or TRBD2 (5 bases each). Deletions cut 5 bases from V and 7 bases from J, with 16 bases between. Per germline, CDR1 SGHNT and CDR2 YYREEE (reference sequence). The CDR3 runs 14 residues. The CDR3 DNA reads TGTGCCAGCAGTCCCCCGGGACGGCAAAATGAGCAGTTCTTC. Translated, it gives CASSPPGRQNEQFF.

This clone has just a few counts. The chain links TRBV10-2 to TRBJ2-7, with 10 nucleotides matching TRBD1. The CDR3 loop spans 13 amino acids. Germline loops: CDR1 WSHSY, CDR2 SAAADI. The J segment lost 6 bases and the V segment lost 7 bases, leaving 6 bases of the junction unmatched. The CDR3 region is CASTGTGAAEQYF. The CDR3 DNA follows: TGCGCCAGCACCGGGACAGGGGCCGCCGAGCAGTACTTC.

This clone showed up just once. The chain links TRBV19 to TRBJ2-3; D ambiguous. Per germline, CDR1 LNHDA and CDR2 SQIVND (reference sequence). There are 11 residues in the CDR3. Trimming shortened V by 3 bases and J by 7 bases, and 5 bases separated the two germline ends. The CDR3: CASSIGYTQYF. CDR3 coding DNA: TGTGCCAGTAGTATTGGATATACGCAGTATTTT.

The rearrangement joins TRBV11-2 to TRBJ1-6; no clear D. This CDR3 comprises 15 residues. Per germline, CDR1 SGHAT and CDR2 FQNNGV. V was trimmed by 2 bases and J by 0 bases, leaving 5 bases between them. The chain's CDR3 is CASSLRGSYNSPLHF. The CDR3 region has the DNA TGTGCCAGCAGCTTAAGAGGCTCCTATAATTCACCCCTCCACTTT.

The chain links TRBV6-5 to TRBJ2-3; D gene uncertain. The CDR3 is 14 residues long. V was pared by 6 bases and J by 0 bases, with 10 bases between. CDR1 is MNHEY and CDR2 is SVGAGI in the germline V gene. Here the CDR3 reads CASSIGWSTDTQYF. The CDR3 DNA sequence: TGTGCCAGCAGCATAGGGTGGAGCACAGATACGCAGTATTTT.

This clone was seen just once. The same CDR3 can be traced to other DNA sequences in this sample. The V and J genes are TRBV28 and TRBJ1-6; D might be TRBD1 (6 bases). The germline V and J ends were trimmed by 3 bases and 7 bases, with 10 bases remaining between them. The CDR3 sequence is 14 residues long. Germline loops: CDR1 MDHEN, CDR2 SYDVKM. The CDR3 region is CASSLGGWNSPLHF. The CDR3, as DNA: TGTGCCAGCAGTTTGGGGGGCTGGAATTCACCCCTCCACTTT.

V usage is TRBV6-6 and J usage is TRBJ1-2; the D gene is possibly TRBD1 (5 bases). This CDR3 is 11 amino acids long. The germline gives CDR1 MNHNY, CDR2 SVGAGI (reference sequence). Trimming pared 8 bases from V and 5 bases from J, leaving 9 bases between. The CDR3 DNA is TGTGCCAGCCTGGACACTTATGGCTACACCTTC. Its translation: CASLDTYGYTF.

V gene TRBV7-9 combines with J gene TRBJ2-1; the match to TRBD2 covers 7 bases. V was clipped by 1 base and J by 8 bases; unmatched bases: 14. CDR1 is SEHNR, CDR2 FQNEAQ, per germline (reference sequence). This CDR3 has 17 residues. This CDR3 reads CASSLVAPGRERYEQFF. In DNA, the CDR3 is TGTGCCAGCAGCTTAGTCGCCCCCGGGCGGGAGAGATATGAGCAGTTCTTC.

The chain uses TRBV4-1 and TRBJ2-7; 10 bases are shared with TRBD2. Looked up from germline, CDR1 is MGHRA and CDR2 is YSYEKL. The CDR3 sequence is 18 residues long. Trimming cost V 2 bases and J 6 bases; bases outside gene matches: 16. The CDR3 region has the DNA TGCGCCAGCAGCCAAAAAGATGGAGGGGGGACTAGCGCGAGCGAGCAGTACTTC. It yields the protein CASSQKDGGGTSASEQYF.

On this clone: The same CDR3 arises from other DNA sequences in this sample as well. The chain couples TRBV27 to TRBJ2-1, with no clear D. The V end lost 6 bases, the J end lost 0 bases, and 6 bases lay between the germline ends. Germline V CDR1 and CDR2: MNHEY, SMNVEV (reference sequence). CDR3 length: 13 residues. DNA for the CDR3: TGTGCCAGCAGCCCACGCTCCTACAATGAGCAGTTCTTC. This gives the protein CASSPRSYNEQFF.

This clone has just one count. The chain couples TRBV9 to TRBJ2-7, with TRBD2 matching over 8 bases. V dropped 4 bases and J dropped 3; count of bases not matched to a gene: 9. This CDR3 contains 15 residues. Germline V gene sequence: CDR1 SGDLS, CDR2 YYNGEE. DNA for the CDR3: TGTGCCAGCAGCCCTCCGGGAGGGGGATACTACGAGCAGTACTTC. Translating it yields CASSPPGGGYYEQYF. Drawing the rest from reference TRBV9 and TRBJ2-7, the complete variable domain is DSGVTQTPKHLITATGQRVTLRCSPRSGDLSVYWYQQSLDQGLQFLIQYYNGEERAKGNILERFSAQQFPDLHSELNLSSLELGDSALYFCASSPPGGGYYEQYFGPGTRLTVT.

To note about this clone: The sample has other DNA sequences that encode this CDR3 too. The chain employs TRBV7-2 and TRBJ2-7; no firm D call. V lost 3 bases and J lost 0, with 6 bases in between. Germline CDR1 is SGHTA and CDR2 is FQGNSA. The CDR3 has 13 residues. The CDR3 DNA sequence: TGTGCCAGCAGCTTCCCACCCTCCTACGAGCAGTACTTC. This sequence encodes CASSFPPSYEQYF. The entire variable domain, with the rest obtained from reference TRBV7-2 and TRBJ2-7, is as follows: GAGVSQSPSNKVTEKGKDVELRCDPISGHTALYWYRQSLGQGLEFLIYFQGNSAPDKSGLPSDRFSAERTGGSVSTLTIQRTQQEDSAVYLCASSFPPSYEQYFGPGTRLTVT.

The rearrangement uses TRBV27 and TRBJ2-1, with unresolved D. This CDR3 comprises 12 residues. V lost 6 bases and J lost 15, with 18 bases in between. Looked up from germline, CDR1 is MNHEY and CDR2 is SMNVEV (reference sequence). Here the CDR3 reads CASSYHGGPSFF. DNA of the CDR3: TGTGCCAGCAGCTACCACGGTGGCCCGTCGTTCTTC.

On this clone itself: The junction shows a germline mismatch at one end, possibly a read error. The chain employs TRBV5-6 and TRBJ1-5; a weak D match, TRBD1 (6 bases). Germline CDR1 and CDR2: SGHDT and YYEEEE. The CDR3 sequence is 15 residues long. DNA for the CDR3: TGTGCCCGCAGCGGGGGGGGGCCGGGCAATCAGCCCCAGCATTTT. It encodes CARSGGGPGNQPQHF.

About this clone itself: This sample also contains other DNA sequences that code for the same CDR3. CDR3: CASSWVNEKLFF. DNA of the CDR3: TGTGCCAGCAGTTGGGTTAATGAAAAACTGTTTTTT. The chain joins TRBV6-6 to TRBJ1-4; D is ambiguous. CDR3 length equals 12 residues. V was shortened by 4 bases and J by 4 bases, with 4 bases between the two germline ends. Germline-derived CDR1 and CDR2 are MNHNY and SVGAGI (reference sequence).